Listed here is a single T cell receptor (beta chain). The protocol was immunoSEQ multiplex PCR, while the TCRdb copy is restricted to in-frame clones and leaves out a portion. The repertoire holds about 120,000 clones, with 90% as singletons. The data were taken from a study of blood T cell repertoires in COVID-19. Germline lookup yields CDR1 SEHNR and CDR2 FQNEAQ (reference sequence). V was trimmed by 5 bases and J by 1 base, leaving 8 bases between them. This CDR3 is built from 14 residues. Input material: peripheral blood. This chain links TRBV7-9 with TRBJ2-2; weak D call: TRBD1 (6 bases). This TCR was recovered from a woman aged 60-70 years with COVID-19, enrolled during active disease. CDR3 sequence: CASSRTVNTGELFF. CDR3 in DNA: TGTGCCAGCAGCCGGACAGTGAACACCGGGGAGCTGTTTTTT.